This T cell receptor (beta chain) appears in the sequencing data of a study of cytomegalovirus exposure and HLA in healthy donors. Study-wide results and caveats: Researchers reported in a later analysis that a missense DCLRE1C variant was tied to TCR beta V- and J-gene trimming. The authors enumerated over 150 TCR beta chains as linked to cytomegalovirus. In vitro assays verified that three CMV-associated chains recognized CMV antigens specifically.

On this clone itself: Its antigen remains unidentified.

Trimming cost V 4 bases and J 3 bases, with 7 bases left between them. Germline V CDR1 and CDR2: SNHLY, FYNNEI. The CDR3 runs to 12 residues. Use of 60 Vbeta and 13 Jbeta primers characterized the PCR. Sequencing was performed with immunoSEQ multiplex PCR; in TCRdb, only in-frame clones are kept and a portion is missing. The data show 100,000 or so clones, around three quarters seen once. The rearrangement joins TRBV2 to TRBJ2-7; possible D gene TRBD2, 6 bases. The specimen sequenced was PBMCs. The clonotype comes from a human donor in good health. The CDR3 region is CASSGEVYEQYF. The CDR3 nucleotides read TGTGCCAGCAGTGGGGAGGTCTACGAGCAGTACTTC.